The 4 T cell receptor beta chains below were found in one sample sequenced in a study of blood T cells in healthy people across ages. Combining a sample-barcoded 5' primer with a J-beta primer mix, a second PCR ran for roughly 7 to 12 cycles. MiXCR, applied by TCRdb to the 5' RACE reads, yields one record per CDR3 protein. The data hold approximately 800,000 distinct CDR3 sequences, with roughly 24% observed a single time. The sample also formed part of further work on T cells of mothers and their children.

The sequencing input was blood. The source is a boy aged 10-17 years in good health.

The CDR3 reads CASSITGDQPQHF. In DNA, the CDR3 is TGTGCCAGCAGCATAACAGGCGATCAGCCCCAGCATTTT. The gene calls are TRBV7-9 and TRBJ1-5; possible D gene TRBD1, 5 bases. This CDR3 has 13 amino acids. Per germline, CDR1 SEHNR and CDR2 FQNEAQ (reference sequence). The V and J ends lost 5 bases and 5 bases respectively, with 10 bases between them.

The V and J genes are TRBV5-1 and TRBJ2-5; D is ambiguous. Trimming removed 0 bases from V and 5 bases from J, with 11 bases in between. Germline CDR1 reads SGHRS; CDR2 reads YFSETQ. The CDR3 loop spans 14 amino acids. As DNA, the CDR3 is TGCGCCAGCAGCTTGGGACTCCTGTACGAGACCCAGTACTTC. Translating gives CASSLGLLYETQYF. The complete variable domain, with remaining parts taken from reference TRBV5-1 and TRBJ2-5, reads KAGVTQTPRYLIKTRGQQVTLSCSPISGHRSVSWYQQTPGQGLQFLFEYFSETQRNKGNFPGRFSGRQFSNSRSEMNVSTLELGDSALYLCASSLGLLYETQYFGPGTRLLVL.

V gene TRBV12-3 or TRBV12-4 combines with J gene TRBJ1-6, with TRBD1 identical over 10 bases. V was clipped by 8 bases and J by 9 bases; unmatched bases: 13. The CDR3 has 16 amino acids. The CDR3 region is CASAQVGGQGSSPLHF. In DNA, the CDR3 is TGTGCCAGCGCCCAAGTCGGGGGACAGGGGAGTTCACCCCTCCACTTT.

This clonotype appeared once. The gene calls are TRBV7-6 and TRBJ2-5; 7 bases agree with TRBD2. V was clipped by 4 bases and J by 2 bases; unmatched bases: 7. From germline, CDR1 is SGHVS and CDR2 FNYEAQ. The CDR3 sequence is 15 residues long. This chain's CDR3 is CASSWGGTIQETQYF. The CDR3 DNA reads as TGTGCCAGCAGCTGGGGAGGGACTATTCAAGAGACCCAGTACTTC.